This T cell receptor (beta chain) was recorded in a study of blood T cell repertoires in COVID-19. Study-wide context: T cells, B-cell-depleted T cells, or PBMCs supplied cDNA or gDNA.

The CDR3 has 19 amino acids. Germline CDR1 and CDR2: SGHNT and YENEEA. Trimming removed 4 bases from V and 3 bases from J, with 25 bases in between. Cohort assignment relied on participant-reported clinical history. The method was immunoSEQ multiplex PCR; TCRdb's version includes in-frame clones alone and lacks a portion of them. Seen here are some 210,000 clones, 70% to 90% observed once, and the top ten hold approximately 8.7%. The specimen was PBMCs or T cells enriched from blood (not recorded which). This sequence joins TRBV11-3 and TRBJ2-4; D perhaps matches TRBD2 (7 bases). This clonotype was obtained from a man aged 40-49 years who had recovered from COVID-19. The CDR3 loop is CASSSTGTAGGPGKNIQYF. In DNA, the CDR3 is TGTGCCAGCAGCTCGACCGGGACCGCCGGGGGGCCCGGCAAAAACATTCAGTACTTC.